This record concerns one T cell receptor beta chain sequence. Other DNA sequences from this sample encode an identical CDR3 as well. V was pared by 3 bases and J by 7 bases, with 13 bases between. The germline V gene encodes CDR1 MGHRA and CDR2 YSYEKL. The CDR3 has 13 residues. The data were taken from a study of shared clonotypes between healthy human individuals. Terminally differentiated effector memory CD45RA+ cells were left out of the naive CD8 fraction, which was CD45RO-negative and positively selected for CCR7. The repertoire was sequenced with immunoSEQ multiplex PCR; TCRdb's copy has only in-frame clones and lacks some. The table shows about 2.1 million clones, with approximately 94% occurring only once.

Sequencing input: naive CD8+ T cells from PBMCs. This chain links TRBV4-1 with TRBJ2-7; a weak D match, TRBD2 (5 bases). This sequence was found in a young man in good health. Some clones in this sample may be carry-over from other donors' samples. CDR3 coding DNA: TGCGCCAGCAGCCAGGGTCTAGCTAAGGAGCAGTACTTC. Its protein product is CASSQGLAKEQYF.